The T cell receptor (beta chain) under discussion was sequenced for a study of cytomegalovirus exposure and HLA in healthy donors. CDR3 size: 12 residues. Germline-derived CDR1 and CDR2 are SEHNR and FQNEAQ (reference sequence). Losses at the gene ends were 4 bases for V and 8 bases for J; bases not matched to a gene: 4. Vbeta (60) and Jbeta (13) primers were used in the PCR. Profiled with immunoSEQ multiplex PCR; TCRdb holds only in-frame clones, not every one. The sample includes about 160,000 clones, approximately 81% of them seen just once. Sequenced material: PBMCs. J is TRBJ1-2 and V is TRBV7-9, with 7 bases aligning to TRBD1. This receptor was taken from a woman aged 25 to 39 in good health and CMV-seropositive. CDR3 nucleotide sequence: TGTGCCAGCAGCTCCGGGACAGTAGGCTACACCTTC. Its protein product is CASSSGTVGYTF.